This passage covers 5 T cell receptor beta chains from one sample sequenced in a study of T cell responses to AZD1222 COVID-19 vaccine. Data came from immunoSEQ multiplex PCR; TCRdb stores just in-frame clones and leaves some out. The sample includes about 120,000 clones, 80% to 90% of them seen just once. Sequenced here: peripheral blood, sampled on day 0 of AZD1222 vaccination. These receptors were obtained from an adult in good health.

V is TRBV5-6 and J is TRBJ1-5; D possibly corresponds to TRBD1 (6 bases). CDR3 size: 16 residues. V lost 4 bases to trimming and J lost 0 bases, with 14 bases between them. Germline values: CDR1 SGHDT, CDR2 YYEEEE. This CDR3 is CASSTWDIDSNQPQHF. Written as DNA, the CDR3 is TGTGCCAGCAGCACCTGGGACATTGATAGCAATCAGCCCCAGCATTTT.

The chain recombines TRBV5-1 with TRBJ2-5; possibly TRBD2 for D (6 bases). Germline V gene data show CDR1 as SGHRS and CDR2 as YFSETQ. The CDR3 covers 14 residues. V was clipped by 4 bases and J by 1 base, with 11 bases between them. The CDR3 sequence: CASSRGLGQETQYF. The CDR3 DNA is TGCGCCAGCAGCCGGGGGTTGGGCCAAGAGACCCAGTACTTC.

The chain employs TRBV5-4 and TRBJ1-3; possibly TRBD1 for D (5 bases). The CDR3 runs 15 residues. The germline V gene has CDR1 SGHNT and CDR2 YYREEE (reference sequence). Trimming removed 6 bases from V and 4 bases from J, with 17 bases in between. The CDR3 sequence is CASTKSGGSGNTIYF. Written as DNA, the CDR3 is TGTGCCAGCACCAAGTCCGGGGGGTCGGGAAACACCATATATTTT.

The chain links TRBV7-2 to TRBJ2-7, with D possibly TRBD2 on 6 matching bases. This CDR3 is 15 amino acids long. The germline V gene encodes CDR1 SGHTA and CDR2 FQGNSA. The ends were cut back, 5 bases at V and 4 bases at J, with 18 bases in the middle. The CDR3 coding sequence is TGTGCCAGCAGCCAGCAGTGGGGGGTTTTTTACGAGCAGTACTTC. This sequence encodes CASSQQWGVFYEQYF. The full variable domain, with the rest looked up from reference TRBV7-2 and TRBJ2-7, is GAGVSQSPSNKVTEKGKDVELRCDPISGHTALYWYRQSLGQGLEFLIYFQGNSAPDKSGLPSDRFSAERTGGSVSTLTIQRTQQEDSAVYLCASSQQWGVFYEQYFGPGTRLTVT.

The J gene is TRBJ1-5, the V gene TRBV19; D ambiguous. The CDR3 is 14 residues long. The germline V gene has CDR1 LNHDA and CDR2 SQIVND (reference sequence). V was trimmed by 5 bases and J by 4 bases, leaving 12 bases between them. The CDR3 bases are TGTGCCAGTAGTCCCTATAGTGGTAATCAGCCCCAGCATTTT. This translates into CASSPYSGNQPQHF.